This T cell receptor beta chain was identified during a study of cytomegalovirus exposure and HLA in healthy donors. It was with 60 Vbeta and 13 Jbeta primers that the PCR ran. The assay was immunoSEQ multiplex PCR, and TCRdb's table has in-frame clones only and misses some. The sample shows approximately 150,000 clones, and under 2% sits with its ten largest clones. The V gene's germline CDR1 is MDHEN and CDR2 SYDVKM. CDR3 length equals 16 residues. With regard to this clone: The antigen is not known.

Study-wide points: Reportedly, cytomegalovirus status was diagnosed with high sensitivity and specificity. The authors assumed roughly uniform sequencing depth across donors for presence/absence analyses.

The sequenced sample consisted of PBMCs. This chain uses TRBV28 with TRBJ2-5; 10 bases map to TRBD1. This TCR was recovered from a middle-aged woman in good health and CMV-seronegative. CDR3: CFPPSSGTGDGETQYF. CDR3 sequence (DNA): TGTTTTCCCCCCTCCTCCGGGACAGGGGACGGGGAGACCCAGTACTTC.